Following are 23 T cell receptor beta chains from one sample sequenced in a study of T-cell memory formation after mild COVID-19. TCRdb fed the 5' RACE reads into MiXCR, producing one record per CDR3 protein. The table lists 200,000 to 300,000 distinct CDR3 sequences, just over 15% of them singletons. Source material: PBMCs or a T cell subset sorted from them (not recorded which). These receptors all come from an adult woman who had mild COVID-19 (a few samples of this study predate the infection). Cell type and time point are not known.

The chain links TRBV12-3 or TRBV12-4 to TRBJ2-1; 8 bases line up with TRBD2. CDR3 size: 15 residues. V shed 5 bases and J 7 bases; nucleotides not matched to a gene: 10. The CDR3 DNA follows: TGTGCCAGCAGTCTGTCCTCACTAGCGGAAAATGAGCAGTTCTTC. It codes for CASSLSSLAENEQFF.

The rearrangement joins TRBV12-3 or TRBV12-4 to TRBJ1-1; D perhaps matches TRBD1 (5 bases). CDR3 size: 15 residues. Trimming left V 3 bases short and J 1 base short, with 12 bases between. The CDR3 reads CASSLRGVGNTEAFF. DNA of the CDR3: TGTGCCAGCAGTTTGAGAGGGGTGGGGAACACTGAAGCTTTCTTT.

V is TRBV7-2 and J is TRBJ1-4, with TRBD1 matching 8 bases. This CDR3 contains 16 residues. CDR1 SGHTA and CDR2 FQGNSA come from the germline V gene. Trimming at V came to 5 bases and at J to 7 bases, leaving 12 bases not matched to a gene. The CDR3 reads CASSPAGTGGLEKLFF. In DNA form, the CDR3 reads TGTGCCAGCAGCCCAGCAGGGACAGGCGGTCTTGAAAAACTGTTTTTT.

The sample holds many counts of this clonotype. The chain is built from TRBV7-9 and TRBJ2-7; perhaps TRBD1 as D (5 bases). The V end lost 0 bases, the J end lost 3 bases, and 9 bases lay between the germline ends. The CDR3 is made up of 14 amino acids. Germline V gene data show CDR1 as SEHNR and CDR2 as FQNEAQ (reference sequence). CDR3 loop: CASSLAVGLYEQYF. CDR3 DNA sequence: TGTGCCAGCAGCTTAGCTGTGGGGCTCTACGAGCAGTACTTC.

This clonotype was seen a few times. The CDR3, as DNA: TGTGCCATCAGTGAGTCGAAGGTTGGACTAGCGCCAACCTTAGGGAACATTCAGTACTTC. Its protein is CAISESKVGLAPTLGNIQYF. This chain links TRBV10-3 with TRBJ2-4; 9 bases fit TRBD2. The V gene end was trimmed by 0 bases and the J gene end by 7 bases; junction bases not matched to a gene: 19. Germline CDR1 is ENHRY and CDR2 is SYGVKD. This CDR3 has 20 residues.

This clonotype has only a few counts. V is TRBV6-6 and J is TRBJ2-3; 11 positions match TRBD2. V dropped 7 bases and J dropped 6; count of bases not matched to a gene: 24. CDR1 is MNHNY and CDR2 is SVGAGI in the germline V gene (reference sequence). CDR3 length: 20 residues. The DNA of the CDR3 is TGTGCCAGCACCAAAACAGGCACTAGCGGGAGTTGGAGACGTGGCGATACGCAGTATTTT. This encodes CASTKTGTSGSWRRGDTQYF.

Details on this clonotype: A read error may account for a junction end that differs from germline. The chain uses TRBV2 and TRBJ1-1, with D tentatively TRBD1 (5 bases). Germline loops: CDR1 SNHLY, CDR2 FYNNEI. This CDR3 has 14 residues. The CDR3, as DNA: TGTGCCAGCAGTGTAGGCAGGGTAGCGGCTGAAGCCTTCTTT. Protein: CASSVGRVAAEAFF.

This clonotype was seen once. This CDR3 fails to terminate in the conserved phenylalanine or tryptophan, so it likely reflects a read error. The chain carries TRBV12-5 and TRBJ2-3; 9 bases are a match to TRBD2. This CDR3 is built from 17 residues. J was trimmed by 6 bases and V by 4 bases; bases with no gene match: 14. The germline CDR1 and CDR2 sequences are LGHNT and FRNRAP. CDR3 protein: CASGSQGGSGRSDTQYI. CDR3 coding DNA: TGTGCTAGTGGTTCGCAGGGCGGGAGCGGGAGGTCTGATACGCAGTATATT.

This clonotype was seen ten or more times. CDR3 loop: CASSWGASYNEQFF. DNA for the CDR3: TGTGCCAGCAGTTGGGGGGCCTCCTACAATGAGCAGTTCTTC. The chain recombines TRBV12-3 or TRBV12-4 with TRBJ2-1; D tentatively reads TRBD1 or TRBD2 (6 bases each). The length of the CDR3 is 14 residues. V was cut by 4 bases and J by 0 bases, with 7 bases left in between.

The J gene is TRBJ1-3, the V gene TRBV7-7, with 9 positions matching TRBD1. This CDR3 is 15 amino acids long. Trimming at V came to 5 bases and at J to 4 bases, leaving 6 bases not matched to a gene. Germline V gene data show CDR1 as SSHAT and CDR2 as FNYEAQ (reference sequence). CDR3 DNA sequence: TGTGCCAGCAGCCCCGGACAGGGGACAGGAAACACCATATATTTT. Translated: CASSPGQGTGNTIYF.

V gene TRBV5-1 combines with J gene TRBJ1-1; D not resolved. Germline V lookup: CDR1 SGHRS, CDR2 YFSETQ. The V end was cut by 0 bases, the J end by 2 bases, with 8 bases between. The CDR3 extends over 14 amino acids. CDR3: CASSLAGRNTEAFF. The DNA for the CDR3 is TGCGCCAGCAGCTTGGCCGGGAGAAACACTGAAGCTTTCTTT.

The chain employs TRBV18 and TRBJ2-5; D is unclear. Germline V gene sequence: CDR1 KGHSH, CDR2 LQKENI. The CDR3 totals 14 residues. V shed 2 bases and J shed 5 bases, with 12 bases lying between them. The CDR3: CASSPVPGDETQYF. The CDR3 DNA is TGTGCCAGCTCACCAGTGCCCGGAGATGAGACCCAGTACTTC.

This sequence joins TRBV25-1 and TRBJ1-5, with 10 bases that match TRBD1. This CDR3 has 17 residues. CDR1 is MGHDK, CDR2 SYGVNS, per germline. The V segment lost 2 bases and the J segment 5 bases; nucleotides outside the gene matches: 9. The CDR3, as DNA: TGTGCCAGCAGTGAAGGTTGGGGGACAGGGGAAGATCAGCCCCAGCATTTT. It translates to CASSEGWGTGEDQPQHF.

This chain joins TRBV4-2 and TRBJ2-5; D not certain. CDR1 LGHNA and CDR2 YNFKEQ come from the germline V gene. Deletions cut 4 bases from V and 1 base from J, with 16 bases between. The CDR3 runs to 16 residues. CDR3 protein: CASSPRANLGQETQYF. The CDR3 DNA follows: TGTGCCAGCAGCCCCCGTGCTAATCTGGGCCAAGAGACCCAGTACTTC.

This clonotype was counted only a few times. The chain is built from TRBV4-3 and TRBJ2-1; D gene uncertain. Germline V gene sequence: CDR1 LGHNA, CDR2 YSLEER. This CDR3 spans 16 amino acids. Trimming removed 3 bases from V and 4 bases from J, with 16 bases in between. The CDR3 DNA reads TGCGCCAGCAGCCACCCGGTCACAGCTGAATACAATGAGCAGTTCTTC. Translation gives CASSHPVTAEYNEQFF.

This clonotype was seen only a few times. CDR3 protein: CAWSAFGSANTEAFF. The CDR3 nucleotides read TGTGCCTGGAGTGCGTTTGGGTCCGCGAACACTGAAGCTTTCTTT. The chain uses TRBV30 and TRBJ1-1; D not resolved. Germline CDR1 and CDR2: GTSNPN and SVGIG (reference sequence). This CDR3 comprises 15 residues. Trimming took off 1 base at V and 1 base at J, with 13 bases between the two ends.

This clonotype was observed a handful of times. This chain uses TRBV27 with TRBJ2-5; 7 bases fit TRBD1. CDR3 length: 15 residues. CDR1 is MNHEY, CDR2 SMNVEV, per germline (reference sequence). V was pared by 5 bases and J by 5 bases, with 11 bases of the junction left unmatched. Here the CDR3 reads CASSHSTGAWETQYF. The CDR3 DNA is TGTGCCAGCAGTCACTCAACAGGGGCTTGGGAGACCCAGTACTTC.

This clonotype was found many times. The gene calls are TRBV18 and TRBJ2-3; D is ambiguous. Trimming shortened V by 6 bases and J by 2 bases, and 9 bases separated the two germline ends. Germline V gene sequence: CDR1 KGHSH, CDR2 LQKENI. CDR3 length equals 13 residues. The CDR3 region has the DNA TGTGCCAGCTCCCCGCGGAACACAGATACGCAGTATTTT. Protein product: CASSPRNTDTQYF.

This chain uses TRBV20-1 with TRBJ1-1; no reliable D call. Per the germline V gene, CDR1 is DFQATT and CDR2 is SNEGSKA (reference sequence). The CDR3 sequence is 12 residues long. Trimming stripped 6 bases from V and 1 base from J, with 9 bases between. The CDR3 loop reads CSAERRNTEAFF. The CDR3 region has the DNA TGCAGTGCCGAACGGAGGAACACTGAAGCTTTCTTT.

The chain carries TRBV25-1 and TRBJ1-2; D uncertain. This CDR3 comprises 14 residues. V lost 3 bases and J 3 bases, leaving 11 bases between the germline ends. Germline loops: CDR1 MGHDK, CDR2 SYGVNS. CDR3 sequence: CASSDHRPYYGYTF. As DNA, the CDR3 is TGTGCCAGCAGTGATCATCGCCCCTACTATGGCTACACCTTC.

In its sample, this clonotype was seen many times. The chain has TRBV15 and TRBJ1-1; TRBD1 aligns across 10 bases. CDR1 is LNHNV, CDR2 YYDKDF, per germline (reference sequence). This CDR3 is built from 15 residues. Trimming at V came to 2 bases and at J to 5 bases, leaving 5 bases not matched to a gene. The CDR3 protein is CATSRSTGGKTEAFF. DNA of the CDR3: TGTGCCACCAGCAGATCGACAGGGGGCAAAACTGAAGCTTTCTTT.

J is TRBJ1-1 and V is TRBV5-1; D is perhaps TRBD1 (6 bases). The CDR3 runs 15 residues. The ends were cut back, 0 bases at V and 6 bases at J, with 15 bases in the middle. Germline V CDR1 and CDR2: SGHRS, YFSETQ. Here the CDR3 reads CASSLEAGARSEAFF. CDR3 DNA sequence: TGCGCCAGCAGCTTGGAAGCGGGGGCAAGGTCTGAAGCTTTCTTT.

This chain joins TRBV6-5 and TRBJ2-1; 7 bases agree with TRBD1. Germline V CDR1 and CDR2: MNHEY, SVGAGI. This CDR3 spans 15 amino acids. V trimming: 2 bases; J trimming: 2 bases; junction bases outside the gene matches: 3. Here the CDR3 reads CASSYEGATYNEQFF. CDR3 DNA: TGTGCCAGCAGTTACGAGGGGGCCACCTACAATGAGCAGTTCTTC.